The table lists the clone carrying this T cell receptor (beta chain) with a count of one. Methods used by the authors: Estimated nucleated cell counts came from reference gene primer amplification. Libraries were prepared by immunoSEQ multiplex PCR; TCRdb keeps only in-frame clonotypes and omits some of them. The V and J calls and clone size come from that table; D and trimming were worked out from the DNA. The sample consists of 140,000 to 150,000 clones, 80% to 90% of them appearing once. These data come from a study of blood T cell repertoires in COVID-19. Study-wide background: PBMCs, B-cell-depleted T cells, or T cells were the source of the cDNA or gDNA that made up the material.

Looked up from germline, CDR1 is MNHNS and CDR2 is SASEGT. The CDR3 is 15 residues long. V lost 0 bases, J lost 7 bases, and 10 bases lay in between. The receptor comes from a woman aged 45-60 years with acute or convalescent COVID-19. The chain links TRBV6-1 to TRBJ1-6; maybe TRBD1 (5 bases). Sequenced material: peripheral blood. The CDR3 reads CASSEAGRVNSPLHF. The CDR3, as DNA: TGTGCCAGCAGTGAAGCGGGCAGGGTGAATTCACCCCTCCACTTT.